Below, 18 T cell receptor beta chains from the same sample are listed, as sequenced in a study of early T cells in non-severe SARS-CoV-2 infection. TCRdb re-derived calls from the 5' RACE reads in MiXCR, one entry per CDR3 protein. The repertoire consists of approximately 35,000 distinct CDR3 sequences, with 7% to 7.5% occurring once and the leading ten covering approximately 13%. This specimen consisted of whole blood, obtained at baseline. These receptors all come from an adult who was a healthcare worker with PCR-confirmed SARS-CoV-2 infection or an uninfected control (not recorded which).

This chain connects TRBV28 to TRBJ2-2; perhaps D is TRBD1 or TRBD2 (5 bases each). This CDR3 contains 14 residues. V lost 5 bases and J 5 bases, leaving 12 bases between the germline ends. Germline CDR1 reads MDHEN; CDR2 reads SYDVKM. The CDR3 loop is CASSAGRETGELFF. The CDR3 nucleotides are TGTGCCAGCAGTGCAGGCAGGGAGACCGGGGAGCTGTTTTTT.

This clonotype appeared a few times. The J gene is TRBJ1-1, the V gene TRBV7-9, with TRBD1 identical over 7 bases. From germline, CDR1 is SEHNR and CDR2 FQNEAQ (reference sequence). There are 15 residues in the CDR3. The trim removed 4 bases at V and 0 bases at J, leaving 5 bases unmatched. For the CDR3, the DNA is TGTGCCAGCAGCTCCACGACAGGGATGAACACTGAAGCTTTCTTT. Residues: CASSSTTGMNTEAFF.

The gene calls are TRBV7-9 and TRBJ1-1, with TRBD1 identical over 7 bases. Germline V lookup: CDR1 SEHNR, CDR2 FQNEAQ (reference sequence). J lost 4 bases, V lost 5 bases, and 13 bases had no gene match. This CDR3 comprises 16 residues. In DNA, the CDR3 is TGTGCCAGCAGCGAAGGGACAGTAGGGCCCCGCACTGAAGCTTTCTTT. Translation: CASSEGTVGPRTEAFF.

This clonotype was seen ten or more times. V is TRBV12-3 or TRBV12-4 and J is TRBJ2-4; D is possibly TRBD2 (5 bases). The length of the CDR3 is 15 residues. Trimming pared 8 bases from V and 6 bases from J, leaving 20 bases between. The chain's CDR3 is CASAPTTEGRNIQYF. CDR3 sequence (DNA): TGTGCCAGCGCGCCTACAACTGAGGGAAGAAACATTCAGTACTTC.

This clonotype was counted at least ten times. The chain recombines TRBV9 with TRBJ2-5; 11 bases map to TRBD2. V trimming: 3 bases; J trimming: 0 bases; junction bases outside the gene matches: 1. CDR1 is SGDLS and CDR2 is YYNGEE in the germline V gene. The CDR3 has 15 residues. CDR3 in amino acids: CASSAGLADQETQYF. The CDR3, as DNA: TGTGCCAGCAGCGCGGGACTAGCGGACCAAGAGACCCAGTACTTC. Combining the CDR3 with reference TRBV9 and TRBJ2-5 gives the whole variable domain DSGVTQTPKHLITATGQRVTLRCSPRSGDLSVYWYQQSLDQGLQFLIQYYNGEERAKGNILERFSAQQFPDLHSELNLSSLELGDSALYFCASSAGLADQETQYFGPGTRLLVL.

Many counts were recorded for this clonotype. The J gene is TRBJ1-2, the V gene TRBV6-5, with unresolved D. This CDR3 comprises 14 residues. V dropped 0 bases and J dropped 5 bases, with 10 bases sitting between them. Germline V CDR1 and CDR2: MNHEY, SVGAGI. CDR3 sequence reads: CASSYSTGGYGYTF. The CDR3 DNA reads as TGTGCCAGCAGTTACTCAACGGGAGGATATGGCTACACCTTC.

The V call is TRBV4-3, the J call TRBJ2-1, with D possibly being TRBD2 (8 bases). The V end lost 0 bases, the J end lost 8 bases, and 20 bases lay between the germline ends. This CDR3 is built from 17 residues. The germline V gene encodes CDR1 LGHNA and CDR2 YSLEER. The chain's CDR3 is CASSQDRGTRVVYEQFF. The CDR3 nucleotides are TGCGCCAGCAGCCAAGACAGGGGGACTAGGGTTGTGTATGAGCAGTTCTTC.

This clonotype was seen at least ten times. The chain combines TRBV6-2 or TRBV6-3 with TRBJ2-1, with a weak D call TRBD1 (5 bases). Germline CDR1 reads MNHEY; CDR2 reads SVGEGT. V was shortened by 7 bases and J by 0 bases, with 10 bases between the two germline ends. The CDR3 runs to 14 residues. CDR3 residues: CASNQGASYNEQFF. The CDR3 nucleotides are TGTGCCAGCAATCAGGGCGCCTCCTACAATGAGCAGTTCTTC.

There are many counts of this clonotype. The V and J genes are TRBV19 and TRBJ2-1; TRBD1 matches 7 bases. V was clipped by 5 bases and J by 5 bases; unmatched bases: 6. The CDR3 length is 14 residues. CDR1 is LNHDA and CDR2 is SQIVND in the germline V gene (reference sequence). CDR3: CASSVNRGDNEQFF. DNA of the CDR3: TGTGCCAGTAGTGTCAACAGGGGCGACAATGAGCAGTTCTTC.

This clonotype is labeled as medium-sized. The junction departs from the called germline gene at one end, perhaps through a read error. The chain combines TRBV29-1 with TRBJ1-1; D uncertain. The CDR3 sequence is 13 residues long. Germline lookup yields CDR1 SQVTM and CDR2 ANQGSEA. CDR3 bases: TGCAGCGGTGAATCCAGCATGAACACTGAAGCTTTCTTT. It codes for CSGESSMNTEAFF.

In this sample, this clonotype turned up many times. The chain is built from TRBV20-1 and TRBJ2-1; a weak D match, TRBD2 (6 bases). CDR3 size: 15 residues. Germline CDR1 and CDR2: DFQATT and SNEGSKA (reference sequence). The V end was cut by 0 bases, the J end by 6 bases, with 15 bases between. CDR3 DNA: TGCAGTGCTAGAGAACCCGGGAGTATGGGCAATGAGCAGTTCTTC. Translation: CSAREPGSMGNEQFF.

The chain recombines TRBV3-1 with TRBJ2-1, with TRBD2 matching over 10 bases. The J segment lost 6 bases and the V segment lost 9 bases, leaving 8 bases of the junction unmatched. The CDR3 covers 14 residues. Germline values: CDR1 LGHDT, CDR2 YNNKEL (reference sequence). The CDR3 nucleotides are TGTGCCAGTAAAGCGGGAGGGTTGCCCAATGAGCAGTTCTTC. It encodes CASKAGGLPNEQFF.

Points on this clonotype: At one end the junction does not follow the germline gene, possibly because of a read error. The V and J genes are TRBV27 and TRBJ2-1, with 7 nucleotides matching TRBD2. Germline V lookup: CDR1 MNHEY, CDR2 SMNVEV (reference sequence). The CDR3 consists of 15 residues. The CDR3 here is CANSLGGSSYNEQFF. The CDR3 nucleotides read TGTGCCAACAGTTTAGGCGGGAGCTCCTACAATGAGCAGTTCTTC.

This clonotype counts as medium-sized. V usage is TRBV5-1 and J usage is TRBJ2-1; 7 nucleotides align to TRBD1. CDR1 and CDR2 from the germline V gene are SGHRS and YFSETQ. The CDR3 contains 14 residues. Trimming removed 0 bases from V and 10 bases from J; junction bases left unmatched: 7. CDR3 sequence (DNA): TGCGCCAGCAGCTTGGAGCAGGGGGTTAGGGAGCAGTTCTTC. This sequence encodes CASSLEQGVREQFF.

This clonotype was seen at least ten times. The gene calls are TRBV4-3 and TRBJ2-3; the match to TRBD2 covers 11 bases. The CDR3 spans 17 residues. CDR1 is LGHNA and CDR2 is YSLEER in the germline V gene. The trim removed 0 bases at V and 6 bases at J, leaving 8 bases unmatched. CDR3 in amino acids: CASSQDHSGRAADTQYF. The CDR3 DNA reads as TGCGCCAGCAGCCAAGATCATAGCGGGAGGGCCGCCGATACGCAGTATTTT.

This clonotype is medium-sized. The rearrangement joins TRBV20-1 to TRBJ1-2, with D maybe TRBD1 (5 bases). This CDR3 has 15 residues. The V and J ends lost 0 bases and 3 bases respectively, with 14 bases between them. Germline V gene lookup returns CDR1 DFQATT and CDR2 SNEGSKA (reference sequence). CDR3 bases: TGCAGTGCTAGAGATCGGGAGACAGCGGACTATGGCTACACCTTC. Amino acids: CSARDRETADYGYTF.

This clonotype was recorded many times. This sequence joins TRBV28 and TRBJ2-7; tentative D call: TRBD1 (5 bases). Per germline, CDR1 MDHEN and CDR2 SYDVKM. With 5 bases removed from V and 2 bases from J, the gap between germline ends came to 13 bases. CDR3 length equals 14 residues. CDR3 protein: CASSQLTVPYEQYF. In DNA form, the CDR3 reads TGTGCCAGCAGTCAGCTGACAGTACCCTACGAGCAGTACTTC. Filled out from reference TRBV28 and TRBJ2-7, the complete variable domain reads DVKVTQSSRYLVKRTGEKVFLECVQDMDHENMFWYRQDPGLGLRLIYFSYDVKMKEKGDIPEGYSVSREKKERFSLILESASTNQTSMYLCASSQLTVPYEQYFGPGTRLTVT.

This clonotype was seen repeatedly, ten times or more. This chain uses TRBV2 with TRBJ2-1, with no clear D. Trimming shortened V by 6 bases and J by 1 base, and 16 bases separated the two germline ends. The CDR3 length is 16 residues. Germline V CDR1 and CDR2: SNHLY, FYNNEI. This CDR3 is CASSGLSLRSYNEQFF. The CDR3 DNA reads TGTGCCAGCAGCGGTCTTAGTTTGAGGTCCTACAATGAGCAGTTCTTC.